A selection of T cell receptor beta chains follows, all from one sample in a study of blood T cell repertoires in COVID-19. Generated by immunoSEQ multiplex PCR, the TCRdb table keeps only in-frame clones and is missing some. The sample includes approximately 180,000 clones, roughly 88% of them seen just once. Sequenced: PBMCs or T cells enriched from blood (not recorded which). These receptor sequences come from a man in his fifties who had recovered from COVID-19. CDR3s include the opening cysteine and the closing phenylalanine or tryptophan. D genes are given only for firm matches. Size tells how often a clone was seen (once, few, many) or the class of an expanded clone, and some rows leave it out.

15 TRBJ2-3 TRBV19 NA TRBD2 CASSLPGGAADTQYF TGTGCCAGTAGTTTACCCGGGGGGGCCGCAGATACGCAGTATTTT
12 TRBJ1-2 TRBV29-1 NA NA CSGDDSNYGYTF TGCAGCGGTGACGACAGCAACTATGGCTACACCTTC
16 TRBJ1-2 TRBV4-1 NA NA CASSLKGAGRIYGYTF TGCGCCAGCAGCCTAAAAGGGGCAGGGCGGATCTATGGCTACACCTTC
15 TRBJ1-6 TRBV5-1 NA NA CASSAHRVENSPLHF TGCGCCAGCAGCGCCCACAGGGTGGAAAATTCACCCCTCCACTTT
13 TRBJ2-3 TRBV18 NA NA CASSPPVQATQYF TGTGCCAGCTCACCACCGGTTCAGGCTACGCAGTATTTT
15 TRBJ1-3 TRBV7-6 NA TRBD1 CASSLGTGSGNTIYF TGTGCCAGCAGCTTAGGGACAGGGAGTGGAAACACCATATATTTT
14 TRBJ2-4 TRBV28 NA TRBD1 CASSEGQGADIQYF TGTGCCAGCAGTGAGGGACAGGGAGCGGACATTCAGTACTTC
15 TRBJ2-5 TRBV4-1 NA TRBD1 CASSQEDRAGETQYF TGCGCCAGCAGCCAAGAGGACAGGGCGGGGGAGACCCAGTACTTC
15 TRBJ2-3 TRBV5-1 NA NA CASSLALRGTDTQYF TGCGCCAGCAGCTTGGCTCTCAGGGGCACAGATACGCAGTATTTT
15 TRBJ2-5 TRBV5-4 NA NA CASSSAGAPGETQYF TGTGCCAGCAGCTCCGCAGGGGCGCCCGGAGAGACCCAGTACTTC
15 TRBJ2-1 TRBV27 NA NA CASIPLAGRRNEQFF TGTGCCAGCATCCCTTTGGCAGGGAGGAGGAATGAGCAGTTCTTC
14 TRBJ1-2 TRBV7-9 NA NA CASSLDATNYGYTF TGTGCCAGCAGCTTAGATGCCACAAACTATGGCTACACCTTC
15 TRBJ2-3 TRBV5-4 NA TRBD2 CASSYGGGSTYTQYF TGTGCCAGCAGTTATGGCGGGGGATCCACGTATACGCAGTATTTT
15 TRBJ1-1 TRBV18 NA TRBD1 CASSPRGTDNTEAFF TGTGCCAGCTCACCACGAGGGACAGATAACACTGAAGCTTTCTTT
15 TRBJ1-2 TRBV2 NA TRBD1 CASRPGGGLDYGYTF TGTGCCAGCAGGCCCGGAGGGGGCCTGGACTATGGCTACACCTTC
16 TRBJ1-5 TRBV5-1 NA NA CASSLAGSGGNQPQHF TGCGCCAGCAGCTTGGCCGGCTCAGGGGGCAATCAGCCCCAGCATTTT
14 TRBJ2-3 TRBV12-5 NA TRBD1 CASAAHRGRDTQYF TGTGCTAGTGCCGCCCACAGGGGGCGCGATACGCAGTATTTT
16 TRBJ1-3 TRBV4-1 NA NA CASSQNPYSAGNTIYF TGCGCCAGCAGCCAGAACCCTTACTCCGCTGGAAACACCATATATTTT
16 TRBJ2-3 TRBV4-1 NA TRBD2 CASSQGRGEFTDTQYF TGCGCCAGCAGCCAAGGGCGGGGGGAGTTCACAGATACGCAGTATTTT
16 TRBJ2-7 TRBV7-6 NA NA CASSPPPDSRPYEQYF TGTGCCAGCAGCCCCCCGCCGGACAGCCGCCCCTACGAGCAGTACTTC
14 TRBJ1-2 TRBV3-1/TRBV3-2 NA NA CASSQGSLLGGYTF TGTGCCAGCAGCCAGGGCAGCCTCCTCGGCGGCTACACCTTC
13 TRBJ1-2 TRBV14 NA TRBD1 CASSPRTGEGYTF TGTGCCAGCAGCCCTAGGACAGGGGAGGGCTACACCTTC
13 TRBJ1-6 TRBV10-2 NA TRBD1 CATSGQGWSPLHF TGCGCCACTTCTGGACAGGGTTGGTCACCCCTCCACTTT
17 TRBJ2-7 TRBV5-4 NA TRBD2 CASSPTSGGAFIYEQYF TGTGCCAGCAGCCCCACTAGCGGGGGGGCCTTTATCTACGAGCAGTACTTC
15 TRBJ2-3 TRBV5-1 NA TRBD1 CASSLEQGAPDTQYF TGCGCCAGCAGCTTGGAACAGGGGGCCCCAGATACGCAGTATTTT
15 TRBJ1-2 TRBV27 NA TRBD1 CASSFRTGGGYGYTF TGTGCCAGCAGTTTTCGGACAGGGGGAGGGTATGGCTACACCTTC
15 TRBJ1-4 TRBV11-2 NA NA CASSLGTATNEKLFF TGTGCCAGCAGCTTGGGGACTGCAACTAATGAAAAACTGTTTTTT
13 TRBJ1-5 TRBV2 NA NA CASSERGLQPQHF TGTGCCAGCAGTGAACGCGGGCTGCAGCCCCAGCATTTT
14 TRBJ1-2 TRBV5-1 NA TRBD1 CASSLGQGAYGYTF TGCGCCAGCAGCCTAGGACAGGGCGCCTATGGCTACACCTTC
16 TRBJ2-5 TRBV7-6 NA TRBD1 CASSPNTGQLQETQYF TGTGCCAGCAGCCCAAACACGGGACAGCTACAAGAGACCCAGTACTTC
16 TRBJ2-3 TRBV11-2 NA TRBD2 CASSLTASGGTDTQYF TGTGCCAGCAGCTTAACGGCTAGCGGGGGCACAGATACGCAGTATTTT
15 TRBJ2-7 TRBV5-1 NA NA CASSQDRHLNHEQYF TGCGCCAGCAGCCAAGACAGGCACCTGAACCACGAGCAGTACTTC
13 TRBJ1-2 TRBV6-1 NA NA CASSEEGVGGYTF TGTGCCAGCAGTGAAGAGGGGGTGGGTGGCTACACCTTC
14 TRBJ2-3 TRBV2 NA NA CASSERLFTDTQYF TGTGCCAGCAGTGAACGACTGTTCACAGATACGCAGTATTTT
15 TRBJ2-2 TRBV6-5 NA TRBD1 CASVLEGGANGELFF TGTGCCAGCGTCTTGGAAGGGGGCGCGAACGGGGAGCTGTTTTTT
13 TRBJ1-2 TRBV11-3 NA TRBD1 CASSSDRGDGYTF TGTGCCAGCAGCTCCGACAGGGGTGATGGCTACACCTTC
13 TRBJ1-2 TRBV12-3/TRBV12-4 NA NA CASRLTVNYGYTF TGTGCCAGCAGGCTTACAGTCAACTATGGCTACACCTTC
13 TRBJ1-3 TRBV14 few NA CASSQASGNTIYF TGTGCCAGCAGCCAGGCCTCTGGAAACACCATATATTTT
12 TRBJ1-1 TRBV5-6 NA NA CASSQQAFEAFF TGTGCCAGCAGCCAGCAGGCTTTTGAAGCTTTCTTT
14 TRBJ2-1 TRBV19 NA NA CASSIGTVAYEQFF TGTGCCAGTAGTATAGGGACAGTAGCTTATGAGCAGTTCTTC
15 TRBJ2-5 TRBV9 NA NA CASSVGGTGQETQYF TGTGCCAGCAGCGTAGGTGGGACTGGGCAAGAGACCCAGTACTTC